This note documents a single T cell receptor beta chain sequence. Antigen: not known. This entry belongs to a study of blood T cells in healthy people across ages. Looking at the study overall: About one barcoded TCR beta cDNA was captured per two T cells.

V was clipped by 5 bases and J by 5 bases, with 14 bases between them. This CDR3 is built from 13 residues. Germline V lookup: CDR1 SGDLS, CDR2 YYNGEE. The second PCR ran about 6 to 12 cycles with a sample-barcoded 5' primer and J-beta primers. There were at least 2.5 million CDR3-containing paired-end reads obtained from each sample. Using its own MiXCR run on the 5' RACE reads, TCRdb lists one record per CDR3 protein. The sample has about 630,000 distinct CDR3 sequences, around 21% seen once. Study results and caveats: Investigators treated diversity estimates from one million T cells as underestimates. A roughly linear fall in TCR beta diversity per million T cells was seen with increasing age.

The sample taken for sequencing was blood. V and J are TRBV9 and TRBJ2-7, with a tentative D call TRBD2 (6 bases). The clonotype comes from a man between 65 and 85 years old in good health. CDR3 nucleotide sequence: TGTGCCAGCAGTCCTTGGGCGGGGCACGAGCAGTACTTC. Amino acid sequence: CASSPWAGHEQYF.